What follows is one TCR beta chain and its context. This clonotype was seen repeatedly, ten times or more. This receptor's antigen is unknown. No much larger clone is present one base from it, and per-base qualities are unavailable. The study collected follow-up blood from HIV-infected patients roughly three months, about 14 weeks, after antiretroviral therapy began. Whole blood was used without cell fractionation, so the repertoire reflected all unsorted peripheral T cells. For RNA extraction, approximately 2.6 ml of peripheral blood was drawn into Tempus tubes. Patients with febrile or AIDS-related illness, tumors, hepatitis B or C coinfection, immunomodulatory therapy, recent vaccination or treatment interruptions were excluded from enrollment. Residual genomic DNA was removed with the TURBO-DNase kit and globin mRNA was depleted with GLOBINclear. The source of the sample is a study of HIV-infected patients and healthy controls (dated by TCRdb to 2014 to 2015). Describing the broader study: After three months of therapy, CD4 counts in 14 of 16 patients increased to a modest but significant degree while remaining below normal ranges. CD8 counts showed no consistent shift during early therapy, whereas the CD4:CD8 ratio rose slightly. An undetectable viral load was attained by 11 of 16 patients by the second bleed and by all patients after a further year of therapy. Patients exhibited no overall T-cell lymphocytopenia, and total CDR3 counts per chain were not significantly different from those of controls. The study asked whether deep sequencing of the TCR repertoire from small blood samples of HIV patients could detect immune perturbation and reconstitution.

The CDR3 spans 15 residues, from the cysteine through the phenylalanine. Here the CDR3 DNA is all that survives: 45 bases in frame from base 1. The V end loses 2 bases and the J end loses 4 bases, and a stretch of 14 bases separates them. Reverse transcription of approximately 500 ng RNA was performed with SuperScript III using primers directed against the alpha and beta constant regions. Separate alpha and beta chain libraries were generated by chain-specific third strand synthesis with multiplexing indices. The protocol used a single primer pair to amplify all rearrangements within a chain, which avoided primer bias, and attached molecular barcodes to each cDNA molecule. Purified cDNA was ligated with T4 RNA Ligase 1 onto a 5' RACE adapter bearing a random hexamer and the SP2 sequencing primer site. The authors primed second strand synthesis from the SP2 site with Phusion polymerase and used slow temperature ramps to favor optimal annealing. The 12-nucleotide barcode on each molecule comprised two random hexamer sequences, both introduced before amplification and concatenated. A short first PCR added P5 and P7 adapter elements plus a second index, followed by an approximately 23-cycle amplification PCR with P5s and P7 primers. In total the libraries went through roughly 27 PCR cycles, after which the libraries were quantified on a Qubit, sized on a Bioanalyzer, and diluted to around 4.1 nM. Normalized libraries were sequenced on an Illumina MiSeq with 2 x 250 paired-end kits. Reverse transcription reactions underwent purification over MinElute columns, with elution into 10 ul Tris-Cl. Adapter ligations ran for 20 to 25 hours at 16 degrees C and were afterwards cleaned with AMPure XP beads at a 1:1 ratio. The paper's data handling went like this. Demultiplexed FASTQ files were processed with a modified Decombinator by which V, J, insert and barcode information was output. Sequences sharing a barcode but differing from the dominant sequence were discarded as errors, and barcodes clustered at Levenshtein distance 3 were counted to estimate original cDNA molecules. The R packages ineq, vegan, igraph and RCytoscape were used for downstream analyses, together with IMGT nomenclature and CDR3 definitions. To avoid skew from clonal expansion, each TCR was counted once, and V gene usage was computed over distinct sequences. Unique CDR3 amino acid sequences within a donor were connected in similarity networks whenever two sequences differed by a single Levenshtein edit. Published HIV-specific CDR3s (around 90 alpha, 650 to 850 beta) and CMV-specific CDR3s (about 13 alpha, some 250 beta) were compiled and searched for in the repertoires. Lower sequence numbers were not the cause of the decreased diversity in patients, as random subsampling to size-matched repertoires showed. Using fastp trimming at Q25 and MiXCR clonotype assembly, TCRdb reanalyzed the public sequencing data and kept in-frame beta chains. Records with the same CDR3 protein are collapsed into one entry carrying the most frequent genes and DNA. V and J calls and clone size were set by TCRdb, not the authors. The sample table shows more than 15,000 distinct CDR3 sequences, and about 8.5% are seen once. The ten largest account for approximately 22% of the sample.

Overall results and qualifications from the work: More CDR3s were shared between individuals among healthy controls than among HIV+ patients, as measured by Jaccard index and by the count of highly shared sequences. Only around 3 months of therapy was reflected in the treated samples, a period arguably too short to observe immune reconstitution given low adult thymic output. MAIT cell alpha-chain CDR3s were present at high frequency in healthy controls but severely depleted in HIV+ repertoires. Oligoclonality may be reflected in the significantly higher mean Gini indices of HIV-infected repertoires compared with controls. Rare events from HIV-infected data received too much weight under size-matching, and comparisons were complicated by unequal numbers of distinct sequences between patients and controls. Pairing of alpha and beta chains was not determined in the samples. Roughly threefold more distinct CDR3s and higher Shannon diversity were observed in healthy control repertoires than in untreated HIV+ repertoires. The observed differences in diversity could not be explained by the slight differences in age and sex profiles between the study cohorts. Eight alpha and eight beta V genes showed significantly different mean usage between HIV-infected patients and controls. Using whole blood restricted sequencing depth and prevented separating the dynamics of distinct T-cell subpopulations. Only sixteen HIV-infected individuals were processed, which the authors considered a major limit on how widely the findings apply. Most CMV-associated CDR3s became more frequent during therapy, although their change was not significant, whereas HIV-associated CDR3s showed a significant decrease in frequency. In the study, no determination of donor HLA types was made. The apparent post-therapy recovery of the Gini index in HIV-infected patients was not reproduced in size-matched repertoire data.

The rearranged segments are TRBV12-3 or TRBV12-4 and TRBJ1-2; no D segment can be confidently identified. This TCR was sampled from an adult with HIV infection. The sample consisted of blood, taken during antiretroviral therapy. The sequence in DNA is TGTGCCAGCAGTTTACTGTGGGCAGACCTCTATGGCTACACCTTC. This is translated as CASSLLWADLYGYTF.